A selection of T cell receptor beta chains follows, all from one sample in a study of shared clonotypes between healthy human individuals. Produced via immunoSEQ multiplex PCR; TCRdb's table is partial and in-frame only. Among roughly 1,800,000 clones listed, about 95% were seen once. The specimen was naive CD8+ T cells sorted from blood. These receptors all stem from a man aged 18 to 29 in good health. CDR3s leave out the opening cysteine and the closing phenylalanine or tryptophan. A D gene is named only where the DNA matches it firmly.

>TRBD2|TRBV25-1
ASSESGSGAYNEQF
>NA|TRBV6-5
ASIGGGATGELF
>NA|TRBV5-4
ASSLGGKEYEQY
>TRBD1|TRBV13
ASSPGTGVANTEAF
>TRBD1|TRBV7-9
ASSLSGTASGNTIY
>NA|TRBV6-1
ASSEAWGGPTNEKLF
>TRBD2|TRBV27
ASRIAGEGYNEQF
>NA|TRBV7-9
ASIDRSAGADGNTIY
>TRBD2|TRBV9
ASSLAAFSATDTQY
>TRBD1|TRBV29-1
SVEDWTGGNYEQY
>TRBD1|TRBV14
ASSLNRDRVYNEQF
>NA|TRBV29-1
SVTEHSYGYT
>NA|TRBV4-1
ASSQGVRLSYEQY
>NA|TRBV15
ATSRDSDEQY
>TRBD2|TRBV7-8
ASSLEREVDTQY
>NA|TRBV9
ASSPPGTYNEQF
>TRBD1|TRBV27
ASSLRQGGTEAF
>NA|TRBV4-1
ASSLQLGGYTGELF
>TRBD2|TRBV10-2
ASRISGGAGDTQY
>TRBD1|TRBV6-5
ASRGQGAVYGYT
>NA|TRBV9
ASSASSMGAGTGELF
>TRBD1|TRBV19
ASSPETGISYEQY
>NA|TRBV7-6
ASSLGLGGDDYGYT
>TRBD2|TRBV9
ASSVVASGYTGELF
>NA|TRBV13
ASSLSARALPSPLH
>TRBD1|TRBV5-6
ASSLMTGEHEQY
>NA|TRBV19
ASGTHNPTDTQY
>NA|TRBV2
ASRGLSGHSPFDQETQY
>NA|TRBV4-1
ASSLNQGDQPQH
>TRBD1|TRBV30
AWKGGGRYGYT
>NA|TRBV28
ASSLRGLRNQPQH
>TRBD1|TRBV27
ASSFGQGASYEQY
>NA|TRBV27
ASSLLGGEETQY
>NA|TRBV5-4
ASSLHRDGYT
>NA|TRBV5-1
ASSLAVLLRTGETTDTQY
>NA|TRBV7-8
ASSLRASDTEAF
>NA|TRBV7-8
ASSSRTGGPFGSTDTQY
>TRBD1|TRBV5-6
ASSSRQGAYEQY
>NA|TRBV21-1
ASRKGGYDNEQF
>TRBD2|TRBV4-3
ASSQGVVREGRYTGELF
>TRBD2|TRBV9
ASSVAGLAGNTGELF
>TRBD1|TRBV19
ASSHSGQDQSLNQPQH
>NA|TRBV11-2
ASSGTRGAHYEQY
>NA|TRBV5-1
ASSRRGKRDEVGYT
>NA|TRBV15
ATSRAEETEQY
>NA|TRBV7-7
ASSLLAGLETGELF
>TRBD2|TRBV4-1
ASSQVTSGRHEQY
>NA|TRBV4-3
ASSQDASGDIYYGYT
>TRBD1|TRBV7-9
ASSSGQGALYEQY
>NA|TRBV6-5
ASSSPRTGTYEQY
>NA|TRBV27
ASSLSQGVLVGSPLH
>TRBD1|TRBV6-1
ASSEGPITGVRTGEQY